The 10 T cell receptor beta chains in this list originate from one sample, sequenced in a study of identical twins. TCRdb re-analysed the 5' RACE reads in MiXCR, keeping a single row per CDR3 protein. Seen here are around 500,000 distinct CDR3 sequences, over 12% observed once, and the top ten hold roughly 0.56%. This sample also appeared in a second study, on yellow fever vaccine responses in identical twins.

Input material: CD4+ T cells sorted from blood. These receptors came from a young woman in good health.

This clonotype was counted ten times or more. V is TRBV5-5 and J is TRBJ2-1; TRBD2 agrees at 10 bases. Germline CDR1 and CDR2: SGHKS and YYEKEE (reference sequence). Trimming took 1 base from V and 4 from J; bases not matched to a gene: 2. The CDR3 extends over 15 amino acids. CDR3 in DNA: TGTGCCAGCAGCTTGTTAGCGGGGGGATACAATGAGCAGTTCTTC. Translation gives CASSLLAGGYNEQFF.

This clonotype was detected a few times. V is TRBV3-1 and J is TRBJ2-4; unclear D gene. From germline, CDR1 is LGHDT and CDR2 YNNKEL (reference sequence). Trimming stripped 2 bases from V and 5 bases from J, with 4 bases between. The CDR3 contains 12 residues. As DNA, the CDR3 is TGTGCCAGCAGCCAATTCCAAAACATTCAGTACTTC. Encoded protein: CASSQFQNIQYF.

This clonotype was observed many times. V and J are TRBV12-3 or TRBV12-4 and TRBJ2-1; 7 bases map to TRBD1. The CDR3 consists of 15 residues. The V gene end was trimmed by 3 bases and the J gene end by 1 base; junction bases not matched to a gene: 3. This CDR3 is CASSFRGPSYNEQFF. CDR3 nucleotides: TGTGCCAGCAGTTTTAGGGGGCCTTCCTACAATGAGCAGTTCTTC.

The table lists this clonotype with a few counts. CDR3 bases: TGTGCCAGCAGCGTAGGTCCTAGCGGGGGCACAGATACGCAGTATTTT. Its protein product is CASSVGPSGGTDTQYF. The V gene is TRBV9, the J gene TRBJ2-3; 9 positions match TRBD2. From germline, CDR1 is SGDLS and CDR2 YYNGEE. CDR3 length: 16 amino acids. V lost 0 bases, J lost 1 base, and 3 bases stayed unmatched.

This clonotype occurred a few times. The genes are TRBV10-3 and TRBJ1-1; TRBD1 matches 9 bases. V shed 4 bases, J shed 5 bases, and the junction held 2 bases outside the gene matches. The CDR3 loop spans 13 amino acids. CDR1 ENHRY and CDR2 SYGVKD come from the germline V gene. The CDR3 DNA follows: TGTGCCATCAGTGGACAGGGGGGGACTGAAGCTTTCTTT. As protein: CAISGQGGTEAFF.

This clonotype was detected ten times or more. CDR3 residues: CASSLRIDTDTQYF. CDR3 nucleotides: TGCGCCAGCAGCTTGCGGATAGACACAGATACGCAGTATTTT. The rearrangement links TRBV5-1 to TRBJ2-3, with D hard to call. The V gene lost 1 base and the J gene lost 2 bases, with 8 bases spanning the gap. The CDR3 has 14 residues. Looked up from germline, CDR1 is SGHRS and CDR2 is YFSETQ.

The chain couples TRBV20-1 to TRBJ2-7; D gene uncertain. Germline-derived CDR1 and CDR2 are DFQATT and SNEGSKA (reference sequence). V was shortened by 1 base and J by 5 bases, with 12 bases between the two germline ends. The CDR3 is made up of 13 amino acids. CDR3 nucleotides: TGCAGTGCTAGAGTAGGATCTAGGAACGAGCAGTACTTC. The encoded protein is CSARVGSRNEQYF.

This clonotype was recorded a few times. The chain couples TRBV6-2 or TRBV6-3 to TRBJ2-7; TRBD2 aligns across 9 bases. Trimming took 5 bases from V and 3 from J; bases not matched to a gene: 14. CDR1 and CDR2 from the germline V gene are MNHEY and SVGEGT. This CDR3 is built from 17 residues. CDR3 in DNA: TGTGCCAGCAGTACCTACCTCCGCCGACTAGCGGACTACGAGCAGTACTTC. Protein: CASSTYLRRLADYEQYF.

V is TRBV14 and J is TRBJ2-3; the match to TRBD2 covers 7 bases. The CDR3 consists of 15 residues. The V segment lost 4 bases and the J segment 1 base; nucleotides outside the gene matches: 5. Germline V lookup: CDR1 SGHDN, CDR2 FVKESK. The chain's CDR3 is CASSRGGVGTDTQYF. CDR3 sequence (DNA): TGTGCCAGCAGCCGGGGGGGAGTGGGCACAGATACGCAGTATTTT.

This clonotype has just a few counts. The V gene is TRBV10-3, the J gene TRBJ2-7; D tentatively fits TRBD1 or TRBD2 (5 bases each). CDR3 length equals 14 residues. Germline CDR1 reads ENHRY; CDR2 reads SYGVKD. Trimming left V 0 bases short and J 2 bases short, with 8 bases between. The CDR3 nucleotides read TGTGCCATCAGTGAGTCGGGGGACCCCTACGAGCAGTACTTC. Translated: CAISESGDPYEQYF.